This TCR beta chain is drawn from a study of blood T cell repertoires in COVID-19. Method: immunoSEQ multiplex PCR; TCRdb's copy keeps in-frame clones and lacks some. The sample has roughly 80,000 clones; about nine tenths are singletons. CDR1 LGHNA and CDR2 YNFKEQ come from the germline V gene. Trimming removed 0 bases at V and 9 bases at J, with 15 bases between. The CDR3 extends over 16 amino acids. A single count supports this clone. Sequenced: peripheral blood. This sequence was found in an older woman with acute or convalescent COVID-19. The V call is TRBV4-2, the J call TRBJ1-6, with a tentative D call TRBD1 (5 bases). The CDR3 protein is CASSQDLAGVGSPLHF. DNA for the CDR3: TGTGCCAGCAGCCAAGATCTCGCGGGGGTTGGTTCACCCCTCCACTTT.